This entry describes one T cell receptor beta chain. As yet, its antigen is unknown. Unique molecular identifiers featured in how the TCRbeta library was prepared. MiXCR, run by TCRdb on the PCR reads, gives a single entry per CDR3 protein. This sample has about 1,000,000 distinct CDR3 sequences, with roughly 29% found just once. The CDR3 contains 15 residues. CDR1 and CDR2 (germline): MNHEY, SVGAGI. The germline V and J ends were trimmed by 2 bases and 1 base, with 11 bases remaining between them. This sample is drawn from a study of T-cell reconstitution after alpha-beta-depleted transplantation in children. Overall study results and limits: Alpha-beta T cells present about two months after transplant were reported to originate from several hundred expanded graft clones. The study traced high day-60 TCRbeta diversity in some patients to surviving recipient T cells and thymic progenitors. It was newly produced T cells that mostly accounted for T-cell counts and diversity one year after transplant.

The chain is built from TRBV6-5 and TRBJ2-5; the D gene is possibly TRBD2 (5 bases). This TCR was sampled from a boy under two years old who had a stem cell transplant for SCID, so the T cells may come from the graft donor. The source material was PBMCs, mostly from graft donor cells, sampled 360 days after TCRalphabeta/CD19-depleted stem cell transplant. DNA for the CDR3: TGTGCCAGCAGTTACGGCGGGTTGGCCCAAGAGACCCAGTACTTC. Its protein product is CASSYGGLAQETQYF.